Listed below are T cell receptor beta chains from one sample, sequenced in a study of CD8 T cells in ankylosing spondylitis. One entry per CDR3 protein results from TCRdb running MiXCR on the 5' RACE reads. Altogether 390,000 or so distinct CDR3 sequences are present, approximately 20% being singletons, with the ten largest covering about 16%. Source material: blood, either unsorted or a sorted T cell fraction (not recorded which). These TCRs come from a male donor with ankylosing spondylitis. Each CDR3 is given with its conserved first and last residue. Each record gives: D gene, clone size, V gene, J gene, CDR3 protein, CDR3 DNA. D genes are given only for firm matches. The size field is filled for only some rows; it gives once, few, many or a size class.

>.|.|TRBV7-8|TRBJ2-1
CASSLMSDEQFF
TGTGCCAGCAGCTTAATGTCCGATGAGCAGTTCTTC
>TRBD2|.|TRBV4-1|TRBJ2-2
CASSHLTSGKNTGELFF
TGCGCCAGCAGCCACCTAACTAGCGGGAAGAACACCGGGGAGCTGTTTTTT
>.|few|TRBV6-1|TRBJ2-2
CASSRTGVWTGELFF
TGTGCCAGCAGCCGCACGGGAGTTTGGACCGGGGAGCTGTTTTTT
>.|few|TRBV7-2|TRBJ2-7
CASSLDRGAYEQYF
TGTGCCAGCAGCTTAGACCGGGGGGCTTACGAGCAGTACTTC
>.|.|TRBV7-2|TRBJ1-1
CASSFEGRGTEAFF
TGTGCCAGCAGCTTCGAAGGGCGGGGTACTGAAGCTTTCTTT
>TRBD2|few|TRBV6-5|TRBJ2-7
CASSYFGTSGRAYHYEQYF
TGTGCCAGCAGTTACTTCGGGACTAGCGGGAGGGCTTATCATTACGAGCAGTACTTC
>.|few|TRBV6-1|TRBJ1-6
CASSEPRTQNSPLHF
TGTGCCAGCAGTGAACCGAGGACCCAGAATTCACCCCTCCACTTT
>.|many|TRBV12-3/TRBV12-4|TRBJ2-3
CASSPQTDTQYF
TGTGCCAGCAGTCCGCAAACAGATACGCAGTATTTT
>TRBD1|.|TRBV28|TRBJ2-7
CASSLRRPGTGNPYEQYF
TGTGCCAGCAGTTTACGACGCCCCGGGACAGGGAATCCCTACGAGCAGTACTTC
>TRBD2|few|TRBV27|TRBJ2-1
CASTRRSGRDNEQFF
TGTGCCAGCACTCGTCGTAGCGGGAGGGACAATGAGCAGTTCTTC
>.|.|TRBV10-3|TRBJ2-2
CAISESPGQDYGELFF
TGTGCCATCAGTGAGTCCCCGGGACAAGACTACGGGGAGCTGTTTTTT
>.|.|TRBV20-1|TRBJ2-7
CSARAPGGDLLSYEQYF
TGCAGTGCTAGAGCCCCCGGAGGGGACCTCTTGAGCTACGAGCAGTACTTC
>TRBD2|.|TRBV6-2/TRBV6-3|TRBJ2-1
CASSPTPLAGAYNEQFF
TGTGCCAGCAGTCCCACCCCCCTAGCGGGGGCCTACAATGAGCAGTTCTTC
>.|few|TRBV7-9|TRBJ2-7
CASSLGQTVQYF
TGTGCCAGCAGCTTAGGCCAGACGGTGCAGTACTTC
>.|few|TRBV5-1|TRBJ2-5
CASSRDSREETQYF
TGCGCCAGCAGCCGAGATAGCCGCGAGGAGACCCAGTACTTC
>TRBD2|.|TRBV5-1|TRBJ2-1
CASSNRLAGGVHEQFF
TGCGCCAGCAGCAACCGACTAGCGGGAGGAGTCCATGAGCAGTTCTTC
>TRBD1|few|TRBV5-1|TRBJ2-7
CASRSGTGDYYEQYF
TGCGCCAGCAGATCCGGGACAGGCGACTACTACGAGCAGTACTTC
>.|few|TRBV20-1|TRBJ1-3
CSAGQGNTIYF
TGCAGTGCTGGACAGGGAAACACCATATATTTT
>.|few|TRBV20-1|TRBJ2-1
CSAPGADYYNEQFF
TGCAGTGCTCCCGGGGCGGATTACTACAATGAGCAGTTCTTC
>.|.|TRBV11-2|TRBJ2-3
CASSEHSGSTDTQYF
TGTGCCAGCAGCGAGCATAGCGGCAGCACAGATACGCAGTATTTT
>TRBD2|.|TRBV28|TRBJ2-1
CASTASGRGEQFF
TGTGCCAGCACTGCTAGCGGGAGAGGTGAGCAGTTCTTC
>.|few|TRBV4-1|TRBJ1-5
CASSQGDVPHWPQHF
TGCGCCAGCAGCCAGGGGGACGTGCCCCATTGGCCCCAGCATTTT
>TRBD1|few|TRBV15|TRBJ2-1
CATSRDFGTAYNEQFF
TGTGCCACCAGCAGAGATTTCGGGACAGCTTACAATGAGCAGTTCTTC
>TRBD1|many|TRBV29-1|TRBJ2-1
CSADRVIGNEQFF
TGCAGCGCCGACAGGGTGATTGGCAATGAGCAGTTCTTC
>.|few|TRBV7-2|TRBJ2-1
CASSLAMPRVNEQFF
TGTGCCAGCAGCTTAGCCATGCCTCGGGTCAATGAGCAGTTCTTC
>TRBD1|.|TRBV5-1|TRBJ2-5
CASSWGTGAEETQYF
TGCGCCAGCAGCTGGGGGACAGGGGCAGAAGAGACCCAGTACTTC
>.|.|TRBV12-3/TRBV12-4|TRBJ2-1
CASSLHERPNEQFF
TGTGCCAGCAGTTTACACGAGAGGCCTAATGAGCAGTTCTTC
>.|few|TRBV24-1|TRBJ2-5
CATSDNGGEGTQYF
TGTGCCACCAGTGATAACGGAGGGGAAGGGACCCAGTACTTC
>TRBD2|.|TRBV10-3|TRBJ2-5
CAISDGPPGGPETQYF
TGTGCCATCAGTGACGGACCCCCGGGGGGTCCGGAGACCCAGTACTTC
>.|.|TRBV7-3|TRBJ1-6
CASSSLGQNNSPLHF
TGTGCCAGCAGCTCCCTGGGGCAGAATAATTCACCCCTCCACTTT
>.|.|TRBV7-9|TRBJ2-1
CASRFTGSGNEQFF
TGTGCCAGCAGGTTTACAGGGAGTGGAAATGAGCAGTTCTTC
>TRBD2|.|TRBV29-1|TRBJ2-3
CSATGTSGHLNTQYF
TGCAGCGCCACAGGGACTAGCGGGCATCTGAATACGCAGTATTTT
>TRBD2|.|TRBV2|TRBJ2-1
CASSDVREISEQFF
TGTGCCAGCAGTGATGTGCGGGAGATAAGTGAGCAGTTCTTC